Following are 20 T cell receptor beta chains from one sample sequenced in a study of blood T cells in healthy people across ages. Sample-barcoded 5' priming and a J-beta primer mix drove a second PCR of about 6 to 12 cycles. In TCRdb, the 5' RACE reads were re-called with MiXCR into one record per CDR3 protein. Seen here are about 1.4 million distinct CDR3 sequences, approximately 60% observed once, and the top ten hold 6.7%. The source material was blood. These receptors originate from a man younger than 35 in good health.

The chain couples TRBV5-1 to TRBJ2-1; D not resolved. The CDR3 loop spans 12 amino acids. V lost 0 bases and J 10 bases, leaving 8 bases between the germline ends. The germline V gene has CDR1 SGHRS and CDR2 YFSETQ. The CDR3 loop is CASSLANGEQFF. The CDR3 DNA follows: TGCGCCAGCAGCTTGGCAAACGGAGAGCAGTTCTTC.

V and J are TRBV5-1 and TRBJ2-4; a weak D match, TRBD2 (5 bases). Gene TRBJ2-7 matches the end of the DNA better, so the J call may be wrong. The CDR3 has 13 residues. CDR1 SGHRS and CDR2 YFSETQ come from the germline V gene. The DNA for the CDR3 is TGCGCCAGTCAGGAGGAACCTTATTACGAGCAGTACTTC. Encoded protein: CASQEEPYYEQYF.

The chain uses TRBV11-2 and TRBJ1-1; the match to TRBD1 covers 8 bases. The CDR3 extends over 15 amino acids. Germline V gene lookup returns CDR1 SGHAT and CDR2 FQNNGV. The trim removed 6 bases at V and 3 bases at J, leaving 9 bases unmatched. CDR3 sequence (DNA): TGTGCCAGCAGACTGACAGGGGCGAGGGACACTGAAGCTTTCTTT. It codes for CASRLTGARDTEAFF.

The chain has TRBV20-1 and TRBJ2-4, with a weak D call TRBD1 (5 bases). CDR3 length: 14 residues. Deletions cut 6 bases from V and 13 bases from J, with 25 bases between. CDR1 and CDR2 (germline): DFQATT, SNEGSKA (reference sequence). Written as DNA, the CDR3 is TGCAGTGCGACAAGACCCGGATGGGGCGACAAGCAGTACTTC. Its translation: CSATRPGWGDKQYF.

The chain has TRBV6-6 and TRBJ1-2; TRBD1 might be the D (6 bases). CDR1 is MNHNY and CDR2 is SVGAGI in the germline V gene (reference sequence). V dropped 5 bases and J dropped 8 bases, with 24 bases sitting between them. The CDR3 extends over 16 amino acids. The CDR3 loop reads CASSAGQALSFAGYTF. Here the CDR3 DNA reads TGTGCCAGCAGTGCGGGACAAGCCCTCTCTTTTGCGGGCTACACCTTC.

The sample holds many counts of this clonotype. This sequence joins TRBV10-1 and TRBJ2-5, with D hard to call. V lost 2 bases and J lost 2, with 9 bases in between. CDR3 length: 14 amino acids. CDR1 is WNHNN and CDR2 is SYGVQD in the germline V gene (reference sequence). The CDR3 protein is CASSEELPQETQYF. CDR3 DNA: TGCGCCAGCAGTGAGGAACTCCCGCAAGAGACCCAGTACTTC.

V is TRBV7-6 and J is TRBJ1-1, with 8 nucleotides matching TRBD1. Germline loops: CDR1 SGHVS, CDR2 FNYEAQ. V dropped 4 bases and J dropped 4; count of bases not matched to a gene: 8. The CDR3 runs 15 residues. DNA of the CDR3: TGTGCCAGCAGCTCCCGACAGGGGACAAGCACTGAAGCTTTCTTT. Amino acid sequence: CASSSRQGTSTEAFF. Combining the CDR3 with reference TRBV7-6 and TRBJ1-1 gives the whole variable domain GAGVSQSPRYKVTKRGQDVALRCDPISGHVSLYWYRQALGQGPEFLTYFNYEAQQDKSGLPNDRFSAERPEGSISTLTIQRTEQRDSAMYRCASSSRQGTSTEAFFGQGTRLTVV.

V gene TRBV7-6 combines with J gene TRBJ1-4; perhaps TRBD1 as D (6 bases). CDR3 length: 21 residues. Germline V CDR1 and CDR2: SGHVS, FNYEAQ. The V gene lost 2 bases and the J gene lost 0 bases, with 25 bases spanning the gap. The CDR3 DNA sequence: TGTGCCAGCAGCTTATTTGTCCCCCAGGGGAGTTATTCGGCAACTAATGAAAAACTGTTTTTT. Protein sequence: CASSLFVPQGSYSATNEKLFF.

This chain links TRBV29-1 with TRBJ2-3; TRBD2 aligns across 13 bases. With 6 bases clipped from V and 5 bases from J, the junction kept 8 bases outside the gene matches. Germline assignment: CDR1 SQVTM and CDR2 ANQGSEA. The CDR3 has 15 residues. The CDR3 is CSVPTSGGAVDTQYF. The CDR3 DNA sequence: TGCAGCGTGCCAACTAGCGGGGGGGCCGTAGATACGCAGTATTTT.

The chain links TRBV4-3 to TRBJ1-2, with D possibly TRBD1 on 6 matching bases. The CDR3 covers 15 residues. Germline CDR1 reads LGHNA; CDR2 reads YSLEER. V was pared by 2 bases and J by 2 bases, with 12 bases between. The CDR3 is CASSQSTGGNYGYTF. The CDR3 nucleotides read TGCGCCAGCAGCCAATCGACAGGAGGGAACTATGGCTACACCTTC.

The rearrangement uses TRBV20-1 and TRBJ2-3, with 11 bases that match TRBD2. Trimming removed 6 bases from V and 4 bases from J; junction bases left unmatched: 3. In germline, CDR1 is DFQATT, CDR2 SNEGSKA (reference sequence). CDR3 length: 13 residues. CDR3 protein: CSALLAGADTQYF. The CDR3 DNA sequence: TGCAGTGCGTTACTAGCGGGAGCAGATACGCAGTATTTT.

This clonotype was picked up a small number of times. The J gene is TRBJ1-2, the V gene TRBV29-1, with a possible D match to TRBD1 (6 bases). Germline V gene data show CDR1 as SQVTM and CDR2 as ANQGSEA. Trimming stripped 7 bases from V and 4 bases from J, with 10 bases between. There are 11 residues in the CDR3. This chain's CDR3 is CSATGTYGYTF. The CDR3, as DNA: TGCAGCGCTACAGGGACCTATGGCTACACCTTC.

Notes on this clonotype: The junction departs from germline at one end; a sequencing error may be responsible. This chain joins TRBV9 and TRBJ2-6; D uncertain. The germline gives CDR1 SGDLS, CDR2 YYNGEE. This CDR3 has 14 amino acids. CDR3 DNA sequence: TGTCCCAGCAGCGTCTCCTCTGGGGCCAACGTCCTGACTTTC. Translating gives CPSSVSSGANVLTF.

V is TRBV24-1 and J is TRBJ2-5; 11 bases agree with TRBD2. Germline V gene lookup returns CDR1 KGHDR and CDR2 SFDVKD. J lost 0 bases, V lost 7 bases, and 6 bases had no gene match. The CDR3 contains 16 residues. As DNA, the CDR3 is TGTGCCACCAGCCCTAGCGGGAGGACAAACCAAGAGACCCAGTACTTC. Encoded protein: CATSPSGRTNQETQYF.

This chain joins TRBV15 and TRBJ2-7; D is undetermined. Germline CDR1 reads LNHNV; CDR2 reads YYDKDF (reference sequence). V dropped 0 bases and J dropped 0 bases, with 6 bases sitting between them. The CDR3 loop spans 14 amino acids. In nucleotides, the CDR3 is TGTGCCACCAGCAGAGACAGCAACTCCTACGAGCAGTACTTC. This sequence encodes CATSRDSNSYEQYF.

V gene TRBV29-1 combines with J gene TRBJ2-7, with TRBD1 identical over 12 bases. Judging by the DNA end, TRBJ2-5 fits better; the J call may be wrong. CDR1 SQVTM and CDR2 ANQGSEA come from the germline V gene. The CDR3 runs to 16 residues. CDR3 protein: CSVEDRWDRGHETQYF. The CDR3 bases are TGCAGCGTTGAAGATCGGTGGGACAGGGGGCACGAGACCCAGTACTTC.

The rearrangement uses TRBV4-1 and TRBJ2-3; 14 bases line up with TRBD2. Germline V gene lookup returns CDR1 MGHRA and CDR2 YSYEKL. With 4 bases clipped from V and 1 base from J, the junction kept 7 bases outside the gene matches. This CDR3 has 18 residues. The CDR3, as DNA: TGCGCCAGCAGCCCGGGACTAGCGGGAGTCCTCGGCACAGATACGCAGTATTTT. Protein product: CASSPGLAGVLGTDTQYF.

The chain is built from TRBV20-1 and TRBJ2-1, with D possibly being TRBD1 or TRBD2 (5 bases each). Germline CDR1 DFQATT, CDR2 SNEGSKA (reference sequence). This CDR3 is 12 amino acids long. This chain's CDR3 is CSGTQSYNEQFF. In DNA form, the CDR3 reads TGCAGCGGGACGCAGTCCTACAATGAGCAGTTCTTC.

This clonotype was observed a handful of times. The gene calls are TRBV29-1 and TRBJ2-1, with D perhaps matching TRBD2 (5 bases). Germline V gene data show CDR1 as SQVTM and CDR2 as ANQGSEA. Trimming took 6 bases from V and 0 from J, leaving 12 bases between them. This CDR3 region has 14 residues. In DNA form, the CDR3 reads TGCAGCGTAGTGGACTCCGGCTCCTACAATGAGCAGTTCTTC. Translating gives CSVVDSGSYNEQFF.

The V call is TRBV29-1, the J call TRBJ1-2; tentative D call: TRBD1 (6 bases). V shed 3 bases and J shed 5 bases, with 13 bases lying between them. The CDR3 is 13 amino acids. Germline CDR1 SQVTM, CDR2 ANQGSEA. Written as DNA, the CDR3 is TGCAGCGTTGATCTCTCTAGGGGGTATGGCTACACCTTC. Encoded protein: CSVDLSRGYGYTF.